A selection of T cell receptor beta chains follows, all from one sample in a study of cytomegalovirus exposure and HLA in healthy donors. Some clones are missing from TCRdb's copy, which holds only in-frame ones; the method was immunoSEQ multiplex PCR. The sample includes about 140,000 clones, 70% to 80% seen only once; the top ten take almost 4%. The sample was PBMCs. These receptors originate from a man aged 18 to 29 in good health and CMV-seronegative. CDR3s include the opening cysteine and the closing phenylalanine or tryptophan. The D gene is left open where the match is weak. Not every row has a clone size; where given, it reads once, few, many or a size class.

j_call: TRBJ2-5
clone_size: few
d_call: TRBD1
v_call: TRBV5-4
cdr3_nt: TGTGCCAGCAGTCAGGACAGGGGAGAGACCCAGTACTTC
cdr3_aa: CASSQDRGETQYF

j_call: TRBJ1-5
clone_size: -
d_call: -
v_call: TRBV6-4
cdr3_nt: TGTGCCAGCACCGAAGGGAGGGGCCATCAGCCCCAGCATTTT
cdr3_aa: CASTEGRGHQPQHF

j_call: TRBJ1-1
clone_size: -
d_call: TRBD1
v_call: TRBV19
cdr3_nt: TGTGCCAGTAGTATCCGGACAGGCCACCCGAACACTGAAGCTTTCTTT
cdr3_aa: CASSIRTGHPNTEAFF

j_call: TRBJ2-3
clone_size: -
d_call: -
v_call: TRBV9
cdr3_nt: TGTGCCAGCAGCCTCAGGTCGAGCGGGCGGATAGGAACCGCCACAGATACGCAGTATTTT
cdr3_aa: CASSLRSSGRIGTATDTQYF

j_call: TRBJ1-4
clone_size: -
d_call: TRBD1
v_call: TRBV5-4
cdr3_nt: TGTGCCAGCAGTTACAGGGGGCAGGCTAATGAAAAACTGTTTTTT
cdr3_aa: CASSYRGQANEKLFF

j_call: TRBJ2-1
clone_size: -
d_call: TRBD2
v_call: TRBV7-3
cdr3_nt: TGTGCCAGCAGCCCGACTAGCGGGGGGCTGTACAATGAGCAGTTCTTC
cdr3_aa: CASSPTSGGLYNEQFF

j_call: TRBJ2-3
clone_size: -
d_call: TRBD2
v_call: TRBV5-1
cdr3_nt: TGCGCCAGCGCCCACGGACTAGCGGGGGGACCGCGCACAGATACGCAGTATTTT
cdr3_aa: CASAHGLAGGPRTDTQYF

j_call: TRBJ2-7
clone_size: few
d_call: -
v_call: TRBV19
cdr3_nt: TGTGCCAGTAGGCGGGGGCTAAGCTCCTACGAGCAGTACTTC
cdr3_aa: CASRRGLSSYEQYF

j_call: TRBJ1-1
clone_size: -
d_call: -
v_call: TRBV7-9
cdr3_nt: TGTGCCAGCACCTTAACAACCGGGGGGGATGAAGCTTTCTTT
cdr3_aa: CASTLTTGGDEAFF

j_call: TRBJ2-6
clone_size: once
d_call: TRBD1
v_call: TRBV6-1
cdr3_nt: TGTGCCAGCAGTGCCGACAGGGGGGCCTCTGGGGCCAACGTCCTGACTTTC
cdr3_aa: CASSADRGASGANVLTF

j_call: TRBJ2-7
clone_size: once
d_call: TRBD2
v_call: TRBV5-1
cdr3_nt: TGCGCCAGCAGCTTGGAACTAGCGGACTCCTACGAGCAGTACTTC
cdr3_aa: CASSLELADSYEQYF

j_call: TRBJ2-3
clone_size: -
d_call: TRBD2
v_call: TRBV7-9
cdr3_nt: TGTGCCAGCAGCTTAGGCGGGACTAGCGGGAGTCATTATTTT
cdr3_aa: CASSLGGTSGSHYF

j_call: TRBJ2-5
clone_size: few
d_call: -
v_call: TRBV29-1
cdr3_nt: TGCAGCGTTGAAGATCATGGGGAAGCAGGGGAGACCCAGTACTTC
cdr3_aa: CSVEDHGEAGETQYF

j_call: TRBJ1-1
clone_size: -
d_call: -
v_call: TRBV27
cdr3_nt: TGTGCCAGCACTACCAGGGCATTGAACACTGAGGCTTTCTTT
cdr3_aa: CASTTRALNTEAFF

j_call: TRBJ2-3
clone_size: -
d_call: -
v_call: TRBV19
cdr3_nt: TGTGCCAGTAGTATAGAAGCCCAATTTTCAGATACGCAGTATTTT
cdr3_aa: CASSIEAQFSDTQYF

j_call: TRBJ2-7
clone_size: once
d_call: TRBD2
v_call: TRBV28
cdr3_nt: TGTGCCAGCAGTCCGCGAGCGGGACCCTCCTACGAGCAGTACTTC
cdr3_aa: CASSPRAGPSYEQYF

j_call: TRBJ1-2
clone_size: -
d_call: TRBD1
v_call: TRBV5-8
cdr3_nt: TGTGCCAGCAGCCAATTGGTGGGTCCAGGGGGCTATGGCTACACCTTC
cdr3_aa: CASSQLVGPGGYGYTF

j_call: TRBJ2-7
clone_size: -
d_call: -
v_call: TRBV28
cdr3_nt: TGTGCCAGCGTTGGGGGGACCGGGACCTCCTACGAGCAGTACTTC
cdr3_aa: CASVGGTGTSYEQYF

j_call: TRBJ2-3
clone_size: -
d_call: TRBD2
v_call: TRBV7-3
cdr3_nt: TGTGCCAGCAGCCCCAGCGGGGGGGGCCTCACAGATACGCAGTATTTT
cdr3_aa: CASSPSGGGLTDTQYF

j_call: TRBJ1-4
clone_size: -
d_call: -
v_call: TRBV6-6
cdr3_nt: TGTGCCAGCAGTCGGGGGGCTAGGGAGGAAAAACTGTTTTTT
cdr3_aa: CASSRGAREEKLFF

j_call: TRBJ2-5
clone_size: -
d_call: TRBD2
v_call: TRBV13
cdr3_nt: TGTGCCAGCAGCTTACTGGCGGGGGAAAAGGAGACCCAGTACTTC
cdr3_aa: CASSLLAGEKETQYF

j_call: TRBJ2-1
clone_size: -
d_call: -
v_call: TRBV27
cdr3_nt: TGTGCCAGCAGTCCTCACCTTAGCGGCCGGGGAGGTGAGCAGTTCTTC
cdr3_aa: CASSPHLSGRGGEQFF

j_call: TRBJ1-2
clone_size: -
d_call: TRBD1
v_call: TRBV6-4
cdr3_nt: TGTGCCAGCCGGGGGACAGAGGTTGGCGGCTACACCTTC
cdr3_aa: CASRGTEVGGYTF

j_call: TRBJ2-7
clone_size: -
d_call: -
v_call: TRBV6-5
cdr3_nt: TGTGCCACCCTCAGGGGTAACGAGCAGTACTTC
cdr3_aa: CATLRGNEQYF

j_call: TRBJ2-7
clone_size: few
d_call: TRBD1
v_call: TRBV6-5
cdr3_nt: TGTGCCAGCAGGCGCCCGGACAGGGGATTTGAGCAGTACTTC
cdr3_aa: CASRRPDRGFEQYF

j_call: TRBJ1-2
clone_size: -
d_call: TRBD1
v_call: TRBV9
cdr3_nt: TGTGCCAGCAGCGCCAGACAGGGAGAATACGGCTACACCTTC
cdr3_aa: CASSARQGEYGYTF

j_call: TRBJ2-6
clone_size: once
d_call: -
v_call: TRBV19
cdr3_nt: TGTGCCAGTTCGAAATATGGGGACAACTCTGGGGCCAACGTCCTGACTTTC
cdr3_aa: CASSKYGDNSGANVLTF

j_call: TRBJ2-5
clone_size: once
d_call: TRBD1
v_call: TRBV7-9
cdr3_nt: TGTGCCAGCAGCTTAGACCGTGGGGACAGGGGGGAGACCCAGTACTTC
cdr3_aa: CASSLDRGDRGETQYF

j_call: TRBJ1-2
clone_size: -
d_call: -
v_call: TRBV30
cdr3_nt: TGTGCCTGGAGTCTCTCCGGGTGGGGCTACACCTTC
cdr3_aa: CAWSLSGWGYTF

j_call: TRBJ2-2
clone_size: -
d_call: -
v_call: TRBV18
cdr3_nt: TGTGCCAGCTCACCACGGACAGCGAACACCGGGGAGCTGTTTTTT
cdr3_aa: CASSPRTANTGELFF

j_call: TRBJ2-5
clone_size: -
d_call: TRBD2
v_call: TRBV18
cdr3_nt: TGTGCCAGCTCACCACCGGGCGGGAGCGGAGAGACCCAGTACTTC
cdr3_aa: CASSPPGGSGETQYF

j_call: TRBJ2-5
clone_size: -
d_call: TRBD1
v_call: TRBV29-1
cdr3_nt: TGCAGCGTTGACCCAGGGACAGGGGGCCACCAAGAGACCCAGTACTTC
cdr3_aa: CSVDPGTGGHQETQYF

j_call: TRBJ2-3
clone_size: -
d_call: TRBD1
v_call: TRBV2
cdr3_nt: TGTGCCAGCTGGGACAGGGCCCTTCAATACACAGATACGCAGTATTTT
cdr3_aa: CASWDRALQYTDTQYF

j_call: TRBJ2-1
clone_size: few
d_call: TRBD1
v_call: TRBV6-4
cdr3_nt: TGTGCCAGCAGTCTGACAGGGGGGGAATACAATGAGCAGTTCTTC
cdr3_aa: CASSLTGGEYNEQFF

j_call: TRBJ2-3
clone_size: -
d_call: -
v_call: TRBV27
cdr3_nt: TGTGCCAGCAGTTTACGGGGGGCGAAGGGAGATACGCAGTATTTT
cdr3_aa: CASSLRGAKGDTQYF

j_call: TRBJ2-1
clone_size: -
d_call: TRBD2
v_call: TRBV9
cdr3_nt: TGTGCCAGCAGCGTTAATAGCGGGAGCAATGAGCAGTTCTTC
cdr3_aa: CASSVNSGSNEQFF

j_call: TRBJ2-1
clone_size: few
d_call: -
v_call: TRBV6-1
cdr3_nt: TGTGCCAGCAGTGAACACTTGGGTCCAGGGCCCAATGAGCAGTTCTTC
cdr3_aa: CASSEHLGPGPNEQFF

j_call: TRBJ2-3
clone_size: few
d_call: -
v_call: TRBV28
cdr3_nt: TGTGCCAGCAGTTTATTGTCAGTAAAAGATACGCAGTATTTT
cdr3_aa: CASSLLSVKDTQYF

j_call: TRBJ2-7
clone_size: -
d_call: TRBD2
v_call: TRBV27
cdr3_nt: TGTGCCAGCAGTTGGACTAGCGGGAGATACGAGCAGTACTTC
cdr3_aa: CASSWTSGRYEQYF

j_call: TRBJ2-1
clone_size: -
d_call: -
v_call: TRBV10-3
cdr3_nt: TGTGCCATCAGTGAGTCCGGACAGTACAATGAGCAGTTCTTC
cdr3_aa: CAISESGQYNEQFF

j_call: TRBJ1-5
clone_size: -
d_call: -
v_call: TRBV28
cdr3_nt: TGTGCCAGCAGTCTAAGTAGCAATCAGCCCCAGCATTTT
cdr3_aa: CASSLSSNQPQHF

j_call: TRBJ2-1
clone_size: -
d_call: TRBD2
v_call: TRBV19
cdr3_nt: TGTGCCAGTAGTATTAGTCTAGCGGGACCTCGGGGCAATGAGCAGTTCTTC
cdr3_aa: CASSISLAGPRGNEQFF

j_call: TRBJ1-2
clone_size: -
d_call: TRBD1
v_call: TRBV28
cdr3_nt: TGTGCCAGCAGTTTGACGGGCAGGGGGGCGCGTGGCTACACCTTC
cdr3_aa: CASSLTGRGARGYTF

j_call: TRBJ2-7
clone_size: -
d_call: -
v_call: TRBV7-3
cdr3_nt: TGTGCCAGCAGCTCCAGGCAGGGGAACTACGAGCAGTACTTC
cdr3_aa: CASSSRQGNYEQYF

j_call: TRBJ2-2
clone_size: -
d_call: TRBD1
v_call: TRBV4-1
cdr3_nt: TGCGCCAGCAGCCTTTCGACAGGGACAGCGAACACCGGGGAGCTGTTTTTT
cdr3_aa: CASSLSTGTANTGELFF

j_call: TRBJ2-3
clone_size: -
d_call: -
v_call: TRBV28
cdr3_nt: TGTGCCAGCAGTTTAGCTGGTTTCCGGACAGATACGCAGTATTTT
cdr3_aa: CASSLAGFRTDTQYF

j_call: TRBJ1-1
clone_size: few
d_call: -
v_call: TRBV6-5
cdr3_nt: TGTGCCAGCCGGGGGGAACAGGTGAACACTGAAGCTTTCTTT
cdr3_aa: CASRGEQVNTEAFF

j_call: TRBJ2-7
clone_size: -
d_call: TRBD2
v_call: TRBV28
cdr3_nt: TGTGCCAGCAGGATCCCCTCTCCCGGGAGGGCCTACGAGCAGTACTTC
cdr3_aa: CASRIPSPGRAYEQYF

j_call: TRBJ2-7
clone_size: -
d_call: TRBD1
v_call: TRBV6-5
cdr3_nt: TGTGCCAGTCATTCTCCGGGACAGTATATGGAGCAGTACTTC
cdr3_aa: CASHSPGQYMEQYF

j_call: TRBJ2-7
clone_size: -
d_call: -
v_call: TRBV30
cdr3_nt: TGTGCCTGGAAGACAGGTCGCTACGTAGAGCAGTACTTC
cdr3_aa: CAWKTGRYVEQYF

j_call: TRBJ2-7
clone_size: once
d_call: -
v_call: TRBV9
cdr3_nt: TGTGCCAGCAGCGTAGGTCCACAGGGATCTGACGAGCAGTACTTC
cdr3_aa: CASSVGPQGSDEQYF

j_call: TRBJ2-7
clone_size: -
d_call: TRBD2
v_call: TRBV10-3
cdr3_nt: TGTGCCATCAGTGGGGGGACTTCGGGGGGTTCTTACGAGCAGTACTTC
cdr3_aa: CAISGGTSGGSYEQYF

j_call: TRBJ1-1
clone_size: few
d_call: -
v_call: TRBV6-5
cdr3_nt: TGTGCCAGCAGTTCCCCGTATAACACTGAAGCTTTCTTT
cdr3_aa: CASSSPYNTEAFF

j_call: TRBJ2-7
clone_size: few
d_call: TRBD1
v_call: TRBV9
cdr3_nt: TGTGCCAGCAGCCTACGGGACAGGTCCTACGAGCAGTACTTC
cdr3_aa: CASSLRDRSYEQYF

j_call: TRBJ1-1
clone_size: -
d_call: TRBD1
v_call: TRBV19
cdr3_nt: TGTGCCAGTGGACAGGGGGGACTGAACACTGAAGCTTTCTTT
cdr3_aa: CASGQGGLNTEAFF

j_call: TRBJ1-6
clone_size: -
d_call: -
v_call: TRBV5-8
cdr3_nt: TGTGCCAGCAGCCTGTCGTCGAATTCACCCCTCCACTTT
cdr3_aa: CASSLSSNSPLHF

j_call: TRBJ1-2
clone_size: -
d_call: TRBD1
v_call: TRBV11-3
cdr3_nt: TGTGCCAGCAGCCGACAGGGGGCAGGTGGCTACACCTTC
cdr3_aa: CASSRQGAGGYTF